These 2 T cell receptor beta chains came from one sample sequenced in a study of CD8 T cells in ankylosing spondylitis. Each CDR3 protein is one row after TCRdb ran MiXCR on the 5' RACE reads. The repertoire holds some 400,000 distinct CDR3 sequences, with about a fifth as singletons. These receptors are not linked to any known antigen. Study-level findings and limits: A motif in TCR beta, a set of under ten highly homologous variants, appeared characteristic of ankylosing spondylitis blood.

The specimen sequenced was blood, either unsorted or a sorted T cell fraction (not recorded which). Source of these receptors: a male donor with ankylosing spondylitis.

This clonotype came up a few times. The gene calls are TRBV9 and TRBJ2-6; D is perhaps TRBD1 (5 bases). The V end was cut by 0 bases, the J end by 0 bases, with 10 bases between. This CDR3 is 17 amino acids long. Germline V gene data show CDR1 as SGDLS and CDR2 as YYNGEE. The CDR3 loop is CASSVVGAHSGANVLTF. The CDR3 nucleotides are TGTGCCAGCAGCGTAGTAGGGGCCCACTCTGGGGCCAACGTCCTGACTTTC.

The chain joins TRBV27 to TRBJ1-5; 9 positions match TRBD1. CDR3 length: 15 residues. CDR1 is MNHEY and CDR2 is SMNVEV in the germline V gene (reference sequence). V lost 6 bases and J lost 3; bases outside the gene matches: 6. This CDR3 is CASRPWTGVNQPQHF. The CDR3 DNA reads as TGTGCCAGCAGGCCGTGGACAGGGGTCAATCAGCCCCAGCATTTT.